This T cell receptor (beta chain) appears in the sequencing data of a study of blood T cells in healthy people across ages. A sample-barcoded 5' primer and a J-beta primer mix were used in a second PCR of roughly 6 to 11 cycles. TCRdb independently ran MiXCR on the 5' RACE reads; one entry per CDR3 protein. The data show roughly 1,800,000 distinct CDR3 sequences, less than 50% seen once. The V and J ends lost 6 bases and 7 bases respectively, with 12 bases between them. The CDR3 extends over 13 amino acids. CDR1 MNHEY and CDR2 SVGAGI come from the germline V gene. The sequence derives from a middle-aged woman in good health. This chain joins TRBV6-5 and TRBJ1-4; a possible D gene is TRBD1 (5 bases). The sample consisted of blood. This CDR3 is CASSNRFPEKLFF. The CDR3 DNA reads TGTGCCAGCAGCAACAGGTTTCCTGAAAAACTGTTTTTT.